The rows below give T cell receptor beta chains drawn from one sample of a study of response to subunit inactivated influenza vaccine. In TCRdb, the RT-PCR reads were re-called with MiXCR into one record per CDR3 protein. The data hold about 520,000 distinct CDR3 sequences, with roughly 27% observed a single time. Sample: CD4+ T cells sorted from PBMCs, taken 4 to 6 days after vaccination. The source is a man aged 50-60 years who received an inactivated influenza vaccine. CDR3s include the opening cysteine and the closing phenylalanine or tryptophan. The D gene is left open where the match is weak. Where a row states a size, it is once, few, many or the class of an expanded clone; other rows omit it.

V,J,size,D,CDR3,DNA
TRBV29-1,TRBJ1-1,many,.,CSVSAFRDRRPEAFF,TGCAGCGTTTCCGCCTTCCGGGACCGTCGACCTGAAGCTTTCTTT
TRBV5-1,TRBJ2-1,few,.,CASSLASAGYNEQFF,TGCGCCAGCAGCTTGGCCTCTGCGGGTTACAATGAGCAGTTCTTC
TRBV2,TRBJ1-5,.,.,CASSEDSGTLGGQPQHF,TGTGCCAGCAGTGAAGATTCCGGTACTTTGGGGGGTCAGCCCCAGCATTTT
TRBV20-1,TRBJ2-5,.,TRBD2,CSARDPISGRSGTQYF,TGCAGTGCTAGAGATCCTATTAGCGGGAGATCGGGGACCCAGTACTTC
TRBV20-1,TRBJ1-2,few,TRBD1,CSAPNRGGDYGYTF,TGCAGTGCGCCTAACAGGGGTGGGGACTATGGCTACACCTTC
TRBV6-2/TRBV6-3,TRBJ2-7,.,TRBD2,CASRTGLAVSYEQYF,TGTGCCAGCCGAACGGGACTAGCGGTCTCCTACGAGCAGTACTTC
TRBV15,TRBJ1-1,many,.,CATSRDLLENTEAFF,TGTGCCACCAGCAGAGATTTGCTAGAAAACACTGAAGCTTTCTTT
TRBV5-6,TRBJ2-4,.,TRBD2,CASSPGGDTKNIQYF,TGTGCCAGCAGCCCGGGGGGGGATACCAAAAACATTCAGTACTTC
TRBV27,TRBJ2-1,.,TRBD2,CASSFTLTGGPDEQFF,TGTGCCAGCAGTTTCACCCTAACGGGAGGGCCTGATGAGCAGTTCTTC
TRBV12-3/TRBV12-4,TRBJ1-2,.,.,CASSAREGYTF,TGTGCCAGCAGTGCCCGAGAAGGCTACACCTTC
TRBV20-1,TRBJ2-3,.,.,CSAGDPLQTDTQYF,TGCAGTGCTGGGGACCCACTTCAGACAGATACGCAGTATTTT
TRBV7-9,TRBJ2-2,.,.,CASSLMITTGELFF,TGTGCCAGCAGCTTAATGATAACCACCGGGGAGCTGTTTTTT
TRBV10-3,TRBJ2-7,.,.,CAISPGIGAVEQYF,TGTGCCATCAGTCCTGGAATCGGAGCGGTGGAGCAGTACTTC
TRBV29-1,TRBJ1-2,many,.,CSVGPGNYGYTF,TGCAGCGTTGGTCCGGGAAACTATGGCTACACCTTC
TRBV7-9,TRBJ2-3,.,TRBD2,CASSPRLAGVPDTQYF,TGTGCCAGCAGCCCCCGGCTAGCGGGAGTCCCAGATACGCAGTATTTT
TRBV4-3,TRBJ2-7,.,TRBD1,CASSQEPGGGGQYF,TGCGCCAGCAGCCAAGAGCCAGGGGGCGGCGGGCAGTACTTC
TRBV7-9,TRBJ2-7,few,.,CASSLSRGTDEQYF,TGTGCCAGCAGCCTATCCCGGGGGACGGACGAGCAGTACTTC
TRBV4-3,TRBJ1-1,few,TRBD1,CASSLIYRGNTEAFF,TGCGCCAGCAGTCTAATCTACAGGGGGAACACTGAAGCTTTCTTT
TRBV20-1,TRBJ2-5,few,.,CSATPSQETQYF,TGCAGTGCCACGCCCAGTCAGGAGACCCAGTACTTC